What follows describes a single T cell receptor (beta chain). Its specificity is unknown. The data derive from a study of shared clonotypes between healthy human individuals. About the research overall: CD8 memory received one plate per donor, CD8 naive two, CD4 memory three and CD4 naive three.

Sorted-subset replicate PCRs used 150 to 200 ng DNA, roughly 28,000 T cell genomes. Clones were read by immunoSEQ multiplex PCR, and TCRdb kept only the in-frame ones, dropping some. This table has around 940,000 clones, over 75% appearing once. Findings of the study overall: Between a handful of donors, naive CD4 clonotypes were shared at a level of approximately 5%. Memory subsets had estimated richness that was generally smaller than that of naive subsets.

Per germline, CDR1 GTSNPN and CDR2 SVGIG (reference sequence). Trimming stripped 5 bases from V and 0 bases from J, with 8 bases between. The CDR3 covers 13 residues. The sample was memory CD4+ T cells sorted from blood. Subset of the sample: CD45RA-negative fraction. The V gene is TRBV30, the J gene TRBJ1-5, with no clear D. This TCR derives from a man aged 18-30 years in good health. The CDR3 region has the DNA TGTGCCTGGGAGAAAGGTAGCAATCAGCCCCAGCATTTT. This gives the protein CAWEKGSNQPQHF.